The 21 T cell receptor beta chains reported below all come from one sample, sequenced in a study of T cell changes during pregnancy in multiple sclerosis. TCRdb's copy holds only in-frame clones and misses some; the assay was immunoSEQ multiplex PCR. The sample has approximately 50,000 clones, approximately 93% seen once. The starting material was CD4+ T cells from peripheral blood mononuclear cells, obtained in the third trimester of pregnancy. The receptors shown here come from a female donor with multiple sclerosis, enrolled in a pregnancy study.

The genes are TRBV5-1 and TRBJ2-3, with 8 bases lining up with TRBD2. CDR1 is SGHRS and CDR2 is YFSETQ in the germline V gene. The V and J ends lost 6 bases and 1 base, in that order; junction bases with no gene match: 4. This CDR3 contains 14 residues. The CDR3 protein is CASNGREGTDTQYF. DNA for the CDR3: TGCGCCAGCAACGGGCGGGAGGGCACAGATACGCAGTATTTT.

The V and J genes are TRBV11-3 and TRBJ2-7, with 8 bases lining up with TRBD1. The CDR3 runs 17 residues. After removal of 5 bases from V and 1 base from J, the junction contained 13 bases not matched to a gene. The germline V gene has CDR1 SGHNT and CDR2 YENEEA. The CDR3, as DNA: TGTGCCAGCAGCAGTGGAGCCGGGACAGGCCTATCCTACGAGCAGTACTTC. Amino acids: CASSSGAGTGLSYEQYF.

The genes are TRBV6-6 and TRBJ2-3; D gene ambiguous. V lost 0 bases, J lost 0 bases, and 4 bases lay in between. CDR3 size: 14 residues. Per germline, CDR1 MNHNY and CDR2 SVGAGI (reference sequence). The CDR3 nucleotides read TGTGCCAGCAGTTACTCCACTAGCACAGATACGCAGTATTTT. Translating gives CASSYSTSTDTQYF.

The rearrangement links TRBV10-3 to TRBJ2-1; D possibly corresponds to TRBD1 (5 bases). The V gene lost 0 bases and the J gene lost 7 bases, with 13 bases spanning the gap. CDR1 and CDR2 from the germline V gene are ENHRY and SYGVKD. The CDR3 totals 15 residues. The CDR3 spells CAISESPREGNEQFF. The CDR3 DNA reads TGTGCCATCAGTGAGTCACCCAGGGAAGGTAATGAGCAGTTCTTC.

The chain employs TRBV29-1 and TRBJ2-7, with 10 positions matching TRBD2. CDR3 size: 13 residues. CDR1 and CDR2 from the germline V gene are SQVTM and ANQGSEA. The J segment lost 2 bases and the V segment lost 7 bases, leaving 5 bases of the junction unmatched. CDR3 in amino acids: CSAGTSVPYEQYF. As DNA, the CDR3 is TGCAGCGCTGGGACTAGCGTACCCTACGAGCAGTACTTC.

This chain links TRBV6-5 with TRBJ1-1; TRBD1 aligns across 8 bases. CDR3 length equals 15 residues. V dropped 0 bases and J dropped 1; count of bases not matched to a gene: 1. Germline V lookup: CDR1 MNHEY, CDR2 SVGAGI. In DNA form, the CDR3 reads TGTGCCAGCAGTTACTCCGGGACAGGGAACACTGAAGCTTTCTTT. It is translated as CASSYSGTGNTEAFF.

This sequence joins TRBV18 and TRBJ2-5; possibly TRBD2 for D (7 bases). CDR3 length: 16 amino acids. Germline values: CDR1 KGHSH, CDR2 LQKENI. The V end lost 2 bases, the J end lost 2 bases, and 15 bases lay between the germline ends. CDR3 protein: CASSPGGGVLQETQYF. The CDR3 nucleotides are TGTGCCAGCTCACCAGGAGGGGGGGTGTTACAAGAGACCCAGTACTTC.

The chain is built from TRBV5-4 and TRBJ2-3; 8 bases map to TRBD2. The trim removed 4 bases at V and 4 bases at J, leaving 11 bases unmatched. The CDR3 loop spans 16 amino acids. CDR1 and CDR2 (germline): SGHNT, YYREEE (reference sequence). The CDR3 spells CASSPGGGGGADTQYF. CDR3 sequence (DNA): TGTGCCAGCAGCCCCGGGGGGGGCGGGGGAGCAGATACGCAGTATTTT.

V is TRBV19 and J is TRBJ1-5; 7 positions agree with TRBD1. The CDR3 consists of 13 residues. Germline trimming cut 6 bases from V and 5 bases from J; bases unmatched to any gene: 4. From germline, CDR1 is LNHDA and CDR2 SQIVND (reference sequence). Here the CDR3 DNA reads TGTGCCAGTAGCATCGACAGGGATCAGCCCCAGCATTTT. It yields the protein CASSIDRDQPQHF.

The rearrangement joins TRBV7-2 to TRBJ2-7, with D uncertain. CDR1 SGHTA and CDR2 FQGNSA come from the germline V gene. The CDR3 is made up of 15 amino acids. Trimming took off 2 bases at V and 0 bases at J, with 11 bases between the two ends. The CDR3 is CASSLSQFVSYEQYF. CDR3 DNA: TGTGCCAGCAGCTTATCACAGTTCGTCTCCTACGAGCAGTACTTC.

The sample holds a few counts of this clone. The chain has TRBV4-1 and TRBJ1-1; D perhaps matches TRBD1 (6 bases). The germline gives CDR1 MGHRA, CDR2 YSYEKL. The CDR3 loop spans 15 amino acids. Trimming stripped 2 bases from V and 0 bases from J, with 10 bases between. The DNA for the CDR3 is TGCGCCAGCAGCCAACTTCCAGGGGTGAACACTGAAGCTTTCTTT. This encodes CASSQLPGVNTEAFF.

The J gene is TRBJ1-2, the V gene TRBV14, with D hard to call. The V and J ends lost 0 bases and 6 bases respectively, with 11 bases between them. The CDR3 length is 14 residues. Germline CDR1 and CDR2: SGHDN and FVKESK. This CDR3 reads CASSQDMTGNGYTF. CDR3 DNA sequence: TGTGCCAGCAGCCAAGATATGACGGGAAATGGCTACACCTTC.

The chain combines TRBV28 with TRBJ2-1, with 7 bases fitting TRBD1. This CDR3 is built from 14 residues. V shed 5 bases and J 6 bases; nucleotides not matched to a gene: 7. Germline CDR1 reads MDHEN; CDR2 reads SYDVKM. Here the CDR3 reads CASSLRPGGNEQFF. The CDR3 nucleotides are TGTGCCAGCAGTCTCCGCCCAGGGGGCAATGAGCAGTTCTTC.

The V gene is TRBV5-4, the J gene TRBJ2-7; D is undetermined. The germline V gene encodes CDR1 SGHNT and CDR2 YYREEE (reference sequence). This CDR3 has 12 residues. The germline V and J ends were trimmed by 1 base and 5 bases, with 7 bases remaining between them. CDR3 nucleotides: TGTGCCAGCAGCTTGCCTAGTAACGAGCAGTACTTC. Translated: CASSLPSNEQYF.

The CDR3 here is CASSLLLAEGRETQYF. In DNA form, the CDR3 reads TGTGCCAGCAGCTTATTACTAGCGGAGGGAAGAGAGACCCAGTACTTC. This sequence joins TRBV5-8 and TRBJ2-5; TRBD2 agrees at 8 bases. Germline CDR1 reads SGHTS; CDR2 reads YDEGEE. This CDR3 has 16 residues. Losses at the gene ends were 2 bases for V and 4 bases for J; bases not matched to a gene: 10.

The CDR3 coding sequence is TGCGCCAGCAGCCCCCAACCAGGGACCGGGGAGCTGTTTTTT. This sequence encodes CASSPQPGTGELFF. The rearrangement links TRBV5-1 to TRBJ2-2; possibly TRBD1 for D (5 bases). CDR3 length: 14 amino acids. The germline V and J ends were trimmed by 4 bases and 5 bases, with 12 bases remaining between them. Germline CDR1 is SGHRS and CDR2 is YFSETQ.

The J gene is TRBJ2-6, the V gene TRBV21-1; the D call TRBD1 from the table was never checked on the DNA. TRBV21-1 is reported as a pseudogene. The CDR3 spans 17 residues. For the CDR3, the DNA is TGTGCCAGCAGCAAAGGAGACGACAGCTCTGGGGCCAACGTCCTGACTTTC. Amino acid sequence: CASSKGDDSSGANVLTF.

V is TRBV19 and J is TRBJ1-5; TRBD1 might be the D (5 bases). The CDR3 length is 16 residues. In germline, CDR1 is LNHDA, CDR2 SQIVND (reference sequence). Trimming left V 3 bases short and J 0 bases short, with 12 bases between. In DNA, the CDR3 is TGTGCCAGTAGTATGAAAGGCAGGGATAGCAATCAGCCCCAGCATTTT. Encoded protein: CASSMKGRDSNQPQHF.

The rearrangement uses TRBV10-3 and TRBJ1-4, with 7 bases lining up with TRBD1. CDR1 is ENHRY and CDR2 is SYGVKD in the germline V gene. The CDR3 runs to 15 residues. The trim removed 4 bases at V and 8 bases at J, leaving 10 bases unmatched. The CDR3 bases are TGTGCCATCAGTGGCGAGGGGGCAAGGAGCGAAAAACTGTTTTTT. Its protein product is CAISGEGARSEKLFF.

The rearrangement joins TRBV5-6 to TRBJ1-2; 7 nucleotides match TRBD1. The trim removed 2 bases at V and 3 bases at J, leaving 7 bases unmatched. In germline, CDR1 is SGHDT, CDR2 YYEEEE. The CDR3 runs 15 residues. CDR3 DNA: TGTGCCAGCAGCTTCCTAGACAGGGTAGACTATGGCTACACCTTC. Translated: CASSFLDRVDYGYTF.

The genes are TRBV9 and TRBJ2-5; TRBD1 might be the D (5 bases). The CDR3 runs to 15 residues. The V gene lost 4 bases and the J gene lost 3 bases, with 16 bases spanning the gap. Germline CDR1 SGDLS, CDR2 YYNGEE. The CDR3 spells CASSSGPWGKETQYF. CDR3 nucleotide sequence: TGTGCCAGCAGCTCAGGTCCTTGGGGCAAAGAGACCCAGTACTTC. Using reference TRBV9 and TRBJ2-5 for the parts outside the CDR3, the full variable domain is DSGVTQTPKHLITATGQRVTLRCSPRSGDLSVYWYQQSLDQGLQFLIQYYNGEERAKGNILERFSAQQFPDLHSELNLSSLELGDSALYFCASSSGPWGKETQYFGPGTRLLVL.